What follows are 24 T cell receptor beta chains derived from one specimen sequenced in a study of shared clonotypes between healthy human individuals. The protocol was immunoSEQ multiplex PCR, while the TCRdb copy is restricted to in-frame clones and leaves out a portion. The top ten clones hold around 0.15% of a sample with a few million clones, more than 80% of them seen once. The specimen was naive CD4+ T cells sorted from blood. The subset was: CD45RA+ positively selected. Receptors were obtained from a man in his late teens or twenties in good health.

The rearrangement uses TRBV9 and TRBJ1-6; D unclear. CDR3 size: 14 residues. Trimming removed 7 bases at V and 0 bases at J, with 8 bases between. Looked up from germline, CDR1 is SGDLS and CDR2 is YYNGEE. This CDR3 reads CASQQSSYNSPLHF. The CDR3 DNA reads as TGTGCCAGCCAACAGAGCTCCTATAATTCACCCCTCCACTTT. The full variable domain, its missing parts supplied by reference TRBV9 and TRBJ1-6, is DSGVTQTPKHLITATGQRVTLRCSPRSGDLSVYWYQQSLDQGLQFLIQYYNGEERAKGNILERFSAQQFPDLHSELNLSSLELGDSALYFCASQQSSYNSPLHFGNGTRLTVT.

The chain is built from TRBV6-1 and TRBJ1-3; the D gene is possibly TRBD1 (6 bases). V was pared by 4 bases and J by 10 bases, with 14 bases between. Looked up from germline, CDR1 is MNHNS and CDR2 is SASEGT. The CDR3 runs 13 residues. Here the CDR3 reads CASSVPGAVTIYF. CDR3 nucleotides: TGTGCCAGCAGTGTTCCAGGGGCTGTAACCATATATTTT.

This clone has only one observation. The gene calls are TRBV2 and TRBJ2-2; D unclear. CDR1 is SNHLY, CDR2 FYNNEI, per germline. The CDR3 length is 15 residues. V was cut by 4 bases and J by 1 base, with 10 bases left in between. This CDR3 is CASSALMGNTGELFF. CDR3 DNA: TGTGCCAGCAGTGCACTGATGGGGAACACCGGGGAGCTGTTTTTT.

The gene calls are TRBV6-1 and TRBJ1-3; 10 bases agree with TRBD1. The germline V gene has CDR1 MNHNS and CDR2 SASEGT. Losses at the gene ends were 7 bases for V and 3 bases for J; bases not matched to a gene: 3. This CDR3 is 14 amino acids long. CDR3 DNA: TGTGCCAGCACCTGGGACAGGGGTGGAAACACCATATATTTT. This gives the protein CASTWDRGGNTIYF.

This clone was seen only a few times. The CDR3 region is CASSRNDRDTEAFF. CDR3 bases: TGTGCCAGTAGCCGTAACGACAGGGACACTGAAGCTTTCTTT. The genes are TRBV19 and TRBJ1-1; 7 bases agree with TRBD1. The CDR3 totals 14 residues. Germline trimming cut 6 bases from V and 3 bases from J; bases unmatched to any gene: 7. Germline V CDR1 and CDR2: LNHDA, SQIVND (reference sequence).

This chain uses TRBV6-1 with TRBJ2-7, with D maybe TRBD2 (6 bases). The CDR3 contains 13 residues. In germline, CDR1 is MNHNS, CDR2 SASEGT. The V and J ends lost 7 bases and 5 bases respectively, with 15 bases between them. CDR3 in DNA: TGTGCCAGCAATTCCGAGCGGGTACACGAGCAGTACTTC. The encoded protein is CASNSERVHEQYF.

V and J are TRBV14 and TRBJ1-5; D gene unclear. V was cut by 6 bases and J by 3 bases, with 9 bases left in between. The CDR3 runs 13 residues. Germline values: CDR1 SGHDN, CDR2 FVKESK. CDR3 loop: CASSLGPNQPQHF. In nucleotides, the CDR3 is TGTGCCAGCAGTCTGGGCCCCAATCAGCCCCAGCATTTT. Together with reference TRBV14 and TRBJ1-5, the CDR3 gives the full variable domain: EAGVTQFPSHSVIEKGQTVTLRCDPISGHDNLYWYRRVMGKEIKFLLHFVKESKQDESGMPNNRFLAERTGGTYSTLKVQPAELEDSGVYFCASSLGPNQPQHFGDGTRLSIL.

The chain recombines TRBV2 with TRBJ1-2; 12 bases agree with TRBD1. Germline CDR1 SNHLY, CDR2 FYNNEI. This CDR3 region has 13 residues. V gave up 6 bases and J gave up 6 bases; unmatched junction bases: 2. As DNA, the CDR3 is TGTGCCAGCAGGGGACAGGGGGCCGATGGCTACACCTTC. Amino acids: CASRGQGADGYTF. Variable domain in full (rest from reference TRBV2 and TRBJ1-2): EPEVTQTPSHQVTQMGQEVILRCVPISNHLYFYWYRQILGQKVEFLVSFYNNEISEKSEIFDDQFSVERPDGSNFTLKIRSTKLEDSAMYFCASRGQGADGYTFGSGTRLTVV.

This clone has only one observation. This chain's CDR3 is CASSLTQAGEQYF. Here the CDR3 DNA reads TGTGCCAGCAGCCTCACACAGGCCGGCGAGCAGTACTTC. J is TRBJ2-7 and V is TRBV5-6; a weak D match, TRBD1 (5 bases). This CDR3 is built from 13 residues. Looked up from germline, CDR1 is SGHDT and CDR2 is YYEEEE. Trimming took 4 bases from V and 6 from J, leaving 14 bases between them.

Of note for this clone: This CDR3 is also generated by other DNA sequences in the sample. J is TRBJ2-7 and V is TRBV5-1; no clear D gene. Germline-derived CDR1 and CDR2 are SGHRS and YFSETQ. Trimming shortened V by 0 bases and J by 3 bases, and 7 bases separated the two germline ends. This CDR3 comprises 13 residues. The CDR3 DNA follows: TGCGCCAGCAGCTTGGGAAACAGCTACGAGCAGTACTTC. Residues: CASSLGNSYEQYF.

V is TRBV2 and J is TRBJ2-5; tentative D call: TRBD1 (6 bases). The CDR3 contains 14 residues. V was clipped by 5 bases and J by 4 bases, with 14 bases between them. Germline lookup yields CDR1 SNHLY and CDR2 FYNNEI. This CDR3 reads CASSSQGNRETQYF. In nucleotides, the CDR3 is TGTGCCAGCAGTTCACAGGGAAATCGAGAGACCCAGTACTTC.

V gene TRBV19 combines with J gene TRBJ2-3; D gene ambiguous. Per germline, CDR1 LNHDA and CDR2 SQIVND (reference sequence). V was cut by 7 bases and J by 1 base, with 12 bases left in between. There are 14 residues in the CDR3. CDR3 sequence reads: CASTGRKGTDTQYF. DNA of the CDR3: TGTGCCAGTACCGGCAGGAAGGGCACAGATACGCAGTATTTT. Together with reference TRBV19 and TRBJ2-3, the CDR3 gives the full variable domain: DGGITQSPKYLFRKEGQNVTLSCEQNLNHDAMYWYRQDPGQGLRLIYYSQIVNDFQKGDIAEGYSVSREKKESFPLTVTSAQKNPTAFYLCASTGRKGTDTQYFGPGTRLTVL.

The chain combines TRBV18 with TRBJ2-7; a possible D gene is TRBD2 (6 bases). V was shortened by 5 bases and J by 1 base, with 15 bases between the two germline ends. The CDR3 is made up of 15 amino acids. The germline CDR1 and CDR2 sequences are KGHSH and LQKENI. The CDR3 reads CASSNSTSLSYEQYF. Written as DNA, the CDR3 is TGTGCCAGCTCAAACTCCACTAGCCTATCCTACGAGCAGTACTTC.

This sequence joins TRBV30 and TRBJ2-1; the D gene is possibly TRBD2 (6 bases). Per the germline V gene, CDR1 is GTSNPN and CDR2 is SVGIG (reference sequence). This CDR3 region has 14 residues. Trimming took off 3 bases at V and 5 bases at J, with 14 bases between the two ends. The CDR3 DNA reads TGTGCCTGGAGAATTGGGACTGCAAACAATGAGCAGTTCTTC. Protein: CAWRIGTANNEQFF.

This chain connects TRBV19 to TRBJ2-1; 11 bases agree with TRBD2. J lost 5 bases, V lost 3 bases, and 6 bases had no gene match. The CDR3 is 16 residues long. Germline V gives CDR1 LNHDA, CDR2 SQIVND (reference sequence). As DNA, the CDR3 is TGTGCCAGTAGTATCTGGGGACTAGCGGATAACAATGAGCAGTTCTTC. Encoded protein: CASSIWGLADNNEQFF.

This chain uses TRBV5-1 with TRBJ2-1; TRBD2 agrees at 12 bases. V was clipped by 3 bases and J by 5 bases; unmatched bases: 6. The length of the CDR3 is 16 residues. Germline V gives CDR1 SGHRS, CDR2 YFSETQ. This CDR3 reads CASSSLTSGGHNEQFF. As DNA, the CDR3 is TGCGCCAGCAGCTCGCTGACTAGCGGGGGTCACAATGAGCAGTTCTTC.

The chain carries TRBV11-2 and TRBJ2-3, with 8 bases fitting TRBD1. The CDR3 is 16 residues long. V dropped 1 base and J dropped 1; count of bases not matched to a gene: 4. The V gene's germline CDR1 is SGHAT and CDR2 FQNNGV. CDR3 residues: CASSLATGGGTDTQYF. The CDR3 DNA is TGTGCCAGCAGCTTAGCAACAGGGGGAGGCACAGATACGCAGTATTTT.

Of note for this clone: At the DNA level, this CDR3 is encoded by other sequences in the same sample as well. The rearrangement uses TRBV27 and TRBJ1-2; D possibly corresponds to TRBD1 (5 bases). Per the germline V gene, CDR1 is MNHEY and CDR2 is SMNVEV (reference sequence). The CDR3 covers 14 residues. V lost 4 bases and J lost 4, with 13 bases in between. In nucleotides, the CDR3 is TGTGCCAGCAGTTCGGATAGGGGTCCCTATGGCTACACCTTC. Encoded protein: CASSSDRGPYGYTF.

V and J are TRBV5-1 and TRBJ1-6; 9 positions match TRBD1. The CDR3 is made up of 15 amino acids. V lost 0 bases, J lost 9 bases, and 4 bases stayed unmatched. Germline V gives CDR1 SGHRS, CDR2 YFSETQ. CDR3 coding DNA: TGCGCCAGCAGCTTGGACAGGGGGCTCGGTTCACCCCTCCACTTT. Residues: CASSLDRGLGSPLHF.

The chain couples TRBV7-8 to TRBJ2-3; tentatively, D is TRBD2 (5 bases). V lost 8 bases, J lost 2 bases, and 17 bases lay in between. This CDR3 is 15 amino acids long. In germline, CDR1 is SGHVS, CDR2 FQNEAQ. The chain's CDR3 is CASRKMKAATDTQYF. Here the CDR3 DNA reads TGTGCCAGCCGGAAGATGAAAGCGGCCACAGATACGCAGTATTTT. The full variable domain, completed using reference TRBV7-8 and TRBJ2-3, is GAGVSQSPRYKVAKRGQDVALRCDPISGHVSLFWYQQALGQGPEFLTYFQNEAQLDKSGLPSDRFFAERPEGSVSTLKIQRTQQEDSAVYLCASRKMKAATDTQYFGPGTRLTVL.

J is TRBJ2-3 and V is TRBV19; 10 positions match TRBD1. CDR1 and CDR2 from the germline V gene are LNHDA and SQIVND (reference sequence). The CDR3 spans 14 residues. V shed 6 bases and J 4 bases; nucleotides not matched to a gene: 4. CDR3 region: CASSVGQGADTQYF. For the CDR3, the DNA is TGTGCCAGTAGCGTTGGACAGGGGGCAGATACGCAGTATTTT.

CDR3 loop: CASSPPMGYGYTF. The CDR3 bases are TGTGCCAGCAGCCCCCCCATGGGCTATGGCTACACCTTC. This rearrangement joins TRBV28 to TRBJ1-2; D is uncertain. CDR3 length: 13 amino acids. Trimming removed 6 bases at V and 4 bases at J, with 12 bases between. Germline V gene sequence: CDR1 MDHEN, CDR2 SYDVKM.

This CDR3 reads CASSGPGTANYEQYF. The CDR3 nucleotides read TGTGCCAGCAGCGGACCCGGGACTGCTAACTACGAGCAGTACTTC. This chain connects TRBV13 to TRBJ2-7; a weak D match, TRBD2 (6 bases). Deletions cut 5 bases from V and 3 bases from J, with 17 bases between. Germline CDR1 is PRHDT and CDR2 is FYEKMQ (reference sequence). The CDR3 has 15 residues.

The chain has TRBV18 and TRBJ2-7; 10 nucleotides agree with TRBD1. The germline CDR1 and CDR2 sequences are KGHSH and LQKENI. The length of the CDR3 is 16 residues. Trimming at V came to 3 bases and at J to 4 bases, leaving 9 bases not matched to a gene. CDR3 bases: TGTGCCAGCTCACCGCAATCCCGACAGGGGGCGTACGAGCAGTACTTC. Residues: CASSPQSRQGAYEQYF.